What follows are 9 T cell receptor beta chains derived from one specimen sequenced in a study of blood T cell repertoires in COVID-19 (TCRdb year 2020). The method was the immunoSEQ multiplex PCR assay. As stored in TCRdb, this immuneACCESS dataset retains in-frame rearrangements with V and J assigned. A fraction of the clones does not appear; measured against another copy, unresolved V genes explain less than half of the discrepancy, and the remainder lacks a known reason. This sample has 45,000 to 60,000 clones in its table, and around 72% of those were observed once. In total, the top ten clones hold more than 13% of the sample. Sequencing was done on a sample of peripheral blood. The receptors shown here come from a human donor with active or convalescent COVID-19. The donor label of this sample is uncertain.

The chain couples TRBV2 to TRBJ2-1, with a possible D match to TRBD2 (5 bases). Trimming took 5 bases from V and 4 from J, leaving 9 bases between them. The germline V gene has CDR1 SNHLY and CDR2 FYNNEI. This CDR3 spans 13 amino acids. The CDR3 spells CASSSEVYNEQFF. CDR3 sequence (DNA): TGTGCCAGCAGTTCGGAGGTATACAATGAGCAGTTCTTC.

J is TRBJ2-3 and V is TRBV7-3; no clear D gene. Germline lookup yields CDR1 SGHTA and CDR2 FQGTGA. The ends were cut back, 4 bases at V and 0 bases at J, with 5 bases in the middle. CDR3 length: 13 amino acids. The CDR3 sequence: CASSSQSTDTQYF. The CDR3 bases are TGTGCCAGCAGCTCACAGAGCACAGATACGCAGTATTTT.

This clone came up once. This chain uses TRBV2 with TRBJ1-2; no reliable D call. CDR3 length equals 14 residues. Germline V gene data show CDR1 as SNHLY and CDR2 as FYNNEI. The germline V and J ends were trimmed by 5 bases and 1 base, with 11 bases remaining between them. The CDR3 DNA follows: TGTGCCAGCAGTTACGACTCATTTAACTATGGCTACACCTTC. This sequence encodes CASSYDSFNYGYTF.

The chain uses TRBV21-1 and TRBJ2-3; TRBD1 is the table's D call and was not checked against the DNA. TRBV21-1 is termed a pseudogene. CDR3 size: 17 residues. Written as DNA, the CDR3 is TGTGCCAGCAGCCGGCTTAGTACAGGGTGGGACACAGATACGCAGTATTTT. Amino acids: CASSRLSTGWDTDTQYF.

V is TRBV4-2 and J is TRBJ1-1; D perhaps matches TRBD1 (5 bases). This CDR3 contains 16 residues. With 3 bases removed from V and 1 base from J, the gap between germline ends came to 15 bases. Germline V CDR1 and CDR2: LGHNA, YNFKEQ. This chain's CDR3 is CASSQAGGRRNTEAFF. CDR3 bases: TGTGCCAGCAGCCAGGCTGGGGGGAGGCGGAACACTGAAGCTTTCTTT.

This clone occurred once. This chain links TRBV5-4 with TRBJ2-2, with unresolved D. Germline lookup yields CDR1 SGHNT and CDR2 YYREEE (reference sequence). The germline V and J ends were trimmed by 4 bases and 4 bases, with 8 bases remaining between them. The CDR3 is 13 residues long. This chain's CDR3 is CASSPTTTGELFF. The CDR3 DNA sequence: TGTGCCAGCAGCCCAACAACCACCGGGGAGCTGTTTTTT.

The chain recombines TRBV21-1 with TRBJ1-6; the D call TRBD1 from the table was never checked on the DNA. TRBV21-1 is classified as a pseudogene. This CDR3 contains 15 residues. DNA of the CDR3: TGTGCCAGCTCCCACAGGGTTCTACATAATTCACCCCTCCACTTT. Amino acid sequence: CASSHRVLHNSPLHF.

This clone was recorded a few times. V and J are TRBV4-1 and TRBJ1-2; 8 bases match TRBD1. The V gene's germline CDR1 is MGHRA and CDR2 YSYEKL. The CDR3 runs to 15 residues. V shed 5 bases and J 8 bases; nucleotides not matched to a gene: 13. The CDR3 sequence: CASSSRSGTGGGYTF. Written as DNA, the CDR3 is TGCGCCAGCAGCAGTCGGTCCGGGACAGGTGGCGGCTACACCTTC.

This clone occurred a few times. The chain uses TRBV2 and TRBJ1-2; 10 bases align to TRBD1. V was pared by 6 bases and J by 3 bases, with 7 bases of the junction left unmatched. From germline, CDR1 is SNHLY and CDR2 FYNNEI. The CDR3 has 15 amino acids. As DNA, the CDR3 is TGTGCCAGCAGCGGGAGGGACAGGGGCCACTATGGCTACACCTTC. Amino acids: CASSGRDRGHYGYTF.